These 6 T cell receptor beta chains came from one sample sequenced in a study of blood T cell repertoires in COVID-19. Profiling relied on immunoSEQ multiplex PCR, and the TCRdb table lists in-frame clones only, not all of them. The sample holds 100,000 to 150,000 clones; roughly 84% are singletons and the top ten take about 1.5%. The sample was peripheral blood. These receptors originate from a man aged 55 to 70 with acute or convalescent COVID-19.

Turning to this clone: Other DNA sequences in the same sample also yield this CDR3. J is TRBJ1-1 and V is TRBV19; TRBD1 matches at 10 bases. V lost 5 bases to trimming and J lost 4 bases; unmatched junction nucleotides: 10. The CDR3 totals 16 residues. Germline CDR1 reads LNHDA; CDR2 reads SQIVND (reference sequence). The CDR3 nucleotides read TGTGCCAGTAGTCTCCGGGACAGGGGACGGGGCACTGAAGCTTTCTTT. Protein product: CASSLRDRGRGTEAFF.

The chain couples TRBV11-3 to TRBJ2-7; perhaps TRBD1 as D (5 bases). V lost 0 bases and J lost 3, with 12 bases in between. This CDR3 is 15 amino acids long. Germline CDR1 is SGHNT and CDR2 is YENEEA. The CDR3 DNA follows: TGTGCCAGCAGCTTAGAGGCAGGCCAGGGCTACGAGCAGTACTTC. Amino acids: CASSLEAGQGYEQYF.

This chain connects TRBV19 to TRBJ2-6, with a possible D match to TRBD1 (6 bases). This CDR3 contains 16 residues. Trimming left V 4 bases short and J 4 bases short, with 14 bases between. Germline CDR1 is LNHDA and CDR2 is SQIVND (reference sequence). CDR3 amino acids: CASSRTGPAGANVLTF. The CDR3 DNA is TGTGCCAGTAGTAGAACAGGGCCTGCGGGGGCCAACGTCCTGACTTTC.

This clone was seen once. J is TRBJ2-5 and V is TRBV9; 12 bases are a match to TRBD2. V was pared by 0 bases and J by 2 bases, with 8 bases of the junction left unmatched. This CDR3 is 18 amino acids long. Germline V gives CDR1 SGDLS, CDR2 YYNGEE. The CDR3: CASSVGASGRADQETQYF. The CDR3 region has the DNA TGTGCCAGCAGCGTAGGGGCTAGCGGGAGGGCAGATCAAGAGACCCAGTACTTC.

V and J are TRBV5-1 and TRBJ2-7; 9 bases fit TRBD1. V dropped 0 bases and J dropped 6; count of bases not matched to a gene: 7. The germline V gene has CDR1 SGHRS and CDR2 YFSETQ. This CDR3 comprises 15 residues. The CDR3 DNA sequence: TGCGCCAGCAGCTTGGTGGGGACAGGGCCAGGCGAGCAGTACTTC. It is translated as CASSLVGTGPGEQYF. The full variable domain, in which reference TRBV5-1 and TRBJ2-7 provide the parts outside the CDR3, is KAGVTQTPRYLIKTRGQQVTLSCSPISGHRSVSWYQQTPGQGLQFLFEYFSETQRNKGNFPGRFSGRQFSNSRSEMNVSTLELGDSALYLCASSLVGTGPGEQYFGPGTRLTVT.

V gene TRBV14 combines with J gene TRBJ2-7; 7 bases are a match to TRBD2. The ends lost 1 base at V and 6 bases at J; junction bases unmatched: 6. CDR1 and CDR2 (germline): SGHDN, FVKESK. The CDR3 covers 14 residues. The CDR3 DNA follows: TGTGCCAGCAGCCAAGCGGGAGGTCCCCGCGAGCAGTACTTC. This sequence encodes CASSQAGGPREQYF.